This passage covers 17 T cell receptor beta chains from one sample sequenced in a study of blood T cell repertoires in COVID-19. Sequencing used immunoSEQ multiplex PCR; TCRdb keeps in-frame clones, though not all of them. Of some 180,000 clones in the sample, approximately 80% are singletons; the top ten hold approximately 11%. Sequenced sample: peripheral blood. These TCRs come from a woman between 40 and 50 years old with COVID-19, enrolled during active disease.

The V gene is TRBV12-3 or TRBV12-4, the J gene TRBJ1-3; D ambiguous. V lost 8 bases and J lost 0, with 8 bases in between. CDR3 length equals 13 residues. CDR3 amino acids: CASGEASGNTIYF. The CDR3 DNA reads TGTGCCAGCGGAGAGGCCTCTGGAAACACCATATATTTT.

The chain combines TRBV19 with TRBJ1-5, with TRBD1 identical over 9 bases. The CDR3 extends over 15 amino acids. V lost 3 bases and J lost 5; bases outside the gene matches: 5. The germline CDR1 and CDR2 sequences are LNHDA and SQIVND (reference sequence). CDR3 coding DNA: TGTGCCAGTAGTATGATAGGGACAGGGTATCAGCCCCAGCATTTT. Translating gives CASSMIGTGYQPQHF.

The chain links TRBV5-5 to TRBJ1-4; D unresolved. Germline CDR1 is SGHKS and CDR2 is YYEKEE (reference sequence). Trimming cost V 0 bases and J 4 bases, with 16 bases left between them. The CDR3 has 17 amino acids. The CDR3: CASSLGMLSALNEKLFF. In DNA form, the CDR3 reads TGTGCCAGCAGCTTGGGAATGCTGAGTGCCCTTAATGAAAAACTGTTTTTT.

This clone was recorded once. CDR3 protein: CASKTGGGPYEQYF. In DNA, the CDR3 is TGCGCCAGCAAGACAGGGGGCGGGCCCTACGAGCAGTACTTC. This chain uses TRBV5-1 with TRBJ2-7; 10 bases agree with TRBD1. The germline CDR1 and CDR2 sequences are SGHRS and YFSETQ. V lost 6 bases, J lost 2 bases, and 5 bases stayed unmatched. This CDR3 region has 14 residues. The full variable domain, in which reference TRBV5-1 and TRBJ2-7 provide the parts outside the CDR3, is KAGVTQTPRYLIKTRGQQVTLSCSPISGHRSVSWYQQTPGQGLQFLFEYFSETQRNKGNFPGRFSGRQFSNSRSEMNVSTLELGDSALYLCASKTGGGPYEQYFGPGTRLTVT.

The V and J genes are TRBV7-2 and TRBJ2-1; D not resolved. The V gene lost 6 bases and the J gene lost 6 bases, with 18 bases spanning the gap. The germline CDR1 and CDR2 sequences are SGHTA and FQGNSA. This CDR3 is 15 amino acids long. The CDR3 DNA follows: TGTGCCAGCAGTTACGGTCTCACCCCCTCCAATGAGCAGTTCTTC. This encodes CASSYGLTPSNEQFF. Supplemented by reference TRBV7-2 and TRBJ2-1, the full variable domain reads GAGVSQSPSNKVTEKGKDVELRCDPISGHTALYWYRQSLGQGLEFLIYFQGNSAPDKSGLPSDRFSAERTGGSVSTLTIQRTQQEDSAVYLCASSYGLTPSNEQFFGPGTRLTVL.

DNA of the CDR3: TGTGCCAGCAGCGGAACAACAGGGGAAGCTTTCTTT. Its protein product is CASSGTTGEAFF. The chain is built from TRBV9 and TRBJ1-1; tentative D call: TRBD1 (6 bases). The ends were cut back, 3 bases at V and 8 bases at J, with 11 bases in the middle. This CDR3 has 12 residues. Germline V gives CDR1 SGDLS, CDR2 YYNGEE.

This clone was counted once. V usage is TRBV5-4 and J usage is TRBJ1-2, with D uncertain. This CDR3 comprises 15 residues. Germline CDR1 reads SGHNT; CDR2 reads YYREEE (reference sequence). Trimming shortened V by 2 bases and J by 4 bases, and 15 bases separated the two germline ends. The CDR3 bases are TGTGCCAGCAGCTTCAGCGCGGTCTATTCCTATGGCTACACCTTC. Translating gives CASSFSAVYSYGYTF.

The chain combines TRBV28 with TRBJ2-1; TRBD2 agrees at 8 bases. V was clipped by 8 bases and J by 2 bases; unmatched bases: 8. This CDR3 comprises 15 residues. CDR1 and CDR2 from the germline V gene are MDHEN and SYDVKM. The DNA of the CDR3 is TGTGCCAGCTCCCCCGGGGGGGGCCCCTACAATGAGCAGTTCTTC. It codes for CASSPGGGPYNEQFF.

The chain combines TRBV7-2 with TRBJ2-4; D is undetermined. The CDR3 is 13 residues long. Germline CDR1 reads SGHTA; CDR2 reads FQGNSA. Between the trimmed V and J ends, which lost 5 bases and 7 bases, there was a span of 12 bases. Here the CDR3 DNA reads TGTGCCAGCAGCGTAAGCCCCGGGAACATTCAGTACTTC. Protein sequence: CASSVSPGNIQYF.

This chain joins TRBV3-1 (or the pseudogene TRBV3-2) and TRBJ1-3, with 8 bases identical to TRBD1. This CDR3 contains 17 residues. Trimming removed 3 bases from V and 0 bases from J; junction bases left unmatched: 7. Germline V gene lookup returns CDR1 LGHDT and CDR2 YNNKEL (reference sequence). The CDR3, as DNA: TGTGCCAGCAGCCATTTTCGGACAGGGAACTCTGGAAACACCATATATTTT. Translated: CASSHFRTGNSGNTIYF.

This sequence joins TRBV19 and TRBJ1-1; no clear D gene. The ends were cut back, 0 bases at V and 0 bases at J, with 5 bases in the middle. This CDR3 has 14 amino acids. The V gene's germline CDR1 is LNHDA and CDR2 SQIVND (reference sequence). CDR3 in amino acids: CASSIERVNTEAFF. The CDR3 DNA sequence: TGTGCCAGTAGTATAGAGCGGGTGAACACTGAAGCTTTCTTT.

V and J are TRBV6-5 and TRBJ2-3; TRBD2 might be the D (5 bases). CDR1 is MNHEY and CDR2 is SVGAGI in the germline V gene. V was clipped by 7 bases and J by 7 bases, with 18 bases between them. The CDR3 extends over 14 amino acids. CDR3 sequence (DNA): TGTGCCAGCACCCGGACCTCCCCGGGAAATACGCAGTATTTT. This translates into CASTRTSPGNTQYF.

This rearrangement joins TRBV18 to TRBJ2-1; 9 positions agree with TRBD2. CDR1 and CDR2 from the germline V gene are KGHSH and LQKENI. Trimming cost V 3 bases and J 4 bases; bases outside gene matches: 4. This CDR3 has 15 amino acids. CDR3 in amino acids: CASSPRTSDYNEQFF. In nucleotides, the CDR3 is TGTGCCAGCTCACCCAGGACTAGCGATTACAATGAGCAGTTCTTC.

The V call is TRBV6-5, the J call TRBJ1-2, with D possibly being TRBD1 (5 bases). Trimming left V 0 bases short and J 6 bases short, with 14 bases between. Per germline, CDR1 MNHEY and CDR2 SVGAGI. The CDR3 runs to 15 residues. For the CDR3, the DNA is TGTGCCAGCAGTTACTCCGGGGGAGGTTGGGATGGCTACACCTTC. Its translation: CASSYSGGGWDGYTF.

The chain recombines TRBV2 with TRBJ2-1; 8 bases fit TRBD2. The CDR3 is made up of 15 amino acids. Trimming took 6 bases from V and 1 from J; bases not matched to a gene: 5. CDR1 is SNHLY and CDR2 is FYNNEI in the germline V gene. CDR3 amino acids: CASRQLADSYNEQFF. The CDR3 DNA sequence: TGTGCCAGCAGACAACTAGCGGATTCCTACAATGAGCAGTTCTTC.

The chain combines TRBV9 with TRBJ2-2, with TRBD1 identical over 11 bases. Trimming at V came to 4 bases and at J to 6 bases, leaving 5 bases not matched to a gene. Germline CDR1 and CDR2: SGDLS and YYNGEE. This CDR3 comprises 15 residues. The chain's CDR3 is CASSPRGQGAGELFF. The CDR3 DNA reads TGTGCCAGCAGCCCACGGGGACAGGGGGCCGGGGAGCTGTTTTTT.

The genes are TRBV28 and TRBJ1-1; D not certain. The length of the CDR3 is 14 residues. Trimming shortened V by 8 bases and J by 4 bases, and 17 bases separated the two germline ends. Germline V gene sequence: CDR1 MDHEN, CDR2 SYDVKM. The CDR3 loop is CASSSGGLVTEAFF. DNA for the CDR3: TGTGCCAGCTCCTCGGGAGGGCTCGTCACTGAAGCTTTCTTT.